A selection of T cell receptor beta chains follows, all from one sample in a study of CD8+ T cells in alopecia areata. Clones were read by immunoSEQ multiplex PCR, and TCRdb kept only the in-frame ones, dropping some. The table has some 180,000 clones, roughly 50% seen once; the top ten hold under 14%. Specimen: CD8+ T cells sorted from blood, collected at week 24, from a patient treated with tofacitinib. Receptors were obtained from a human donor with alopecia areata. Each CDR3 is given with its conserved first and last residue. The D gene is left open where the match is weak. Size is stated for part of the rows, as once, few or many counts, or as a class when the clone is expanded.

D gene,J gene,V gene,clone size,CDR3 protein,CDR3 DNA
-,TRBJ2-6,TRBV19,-,CASSGTGVLTF,TGTGCCAGTAGTGGCACAGGCGTCCTGACTTTC
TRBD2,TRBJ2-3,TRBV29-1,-,CSVGYISGLAGIAADTQYF,TGCAGCGTTGGCTATATATCCGGACTAGCGGGGATAGCGGCAGATACGCAGTATTTT
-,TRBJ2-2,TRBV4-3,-,CASSHSGTPGELFF,TGCGCCAGCAGCCATTCCGGGACTCCCGGGGAGCTGTTTTTT
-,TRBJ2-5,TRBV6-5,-,CATYSGDTQYF,TGTGCGACCTACTCGGGAGATACCCAGTACTTC
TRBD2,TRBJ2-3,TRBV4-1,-,CASSQEMSGGPTDTQYF,TGCGCCAGCAGCCAAGAAATGAGCGGGGGGCCCACAGATACGCAGTATTTT
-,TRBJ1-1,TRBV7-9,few,CASSLGGWANTEAFF,TGTGCCAGCAGCTTAGGAGGGTGGGCGAACACTGAAGCTTTCTTT
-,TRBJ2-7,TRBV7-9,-,CASSPPSRSYEQYF,TGTGCCAGCAGCCCCCCTTCCCGCTCCTACGAGCAGTACTTC
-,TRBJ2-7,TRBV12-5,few,CASGLASGVSHEQYF,TGTGCTAGTGGTTTGGCATCGGGGGTTTCCCACGAGCAGTACTTC
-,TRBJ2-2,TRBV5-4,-,CAFSNEAGELFF,TGTGCCTTTTCGAACGAAGCCGGGGAGCTGTTTTTT
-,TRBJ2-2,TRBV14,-,CASSQTARTVNTGELFF,TGTGCCAGCAGCCAAACGGCCCGGACAGTTAACACCGGGGAGCTGTTTTTT
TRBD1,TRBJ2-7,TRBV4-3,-,CASSQEGQGTYEQYF,TGCGCCAGCAGCCAAGAAGGACAGGGTACCTACGAGCAGTACTTC
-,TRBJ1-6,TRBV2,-,CASNEGNNSPLHF,TGTGCCAGCAACGAGGGTAATAATTCACCCCTCCACTTT
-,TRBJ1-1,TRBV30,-,CAWRRDRGNTEAFF,TGTGCCTGGAGAAGGGATCGGGGGAACACTGAAGCTTTCTTT
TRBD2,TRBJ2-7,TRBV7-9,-,CATRSGGSNEQYF,TGTGCCACCCGTAGCGGGGGAAGCAACGAGCAGTACTTC
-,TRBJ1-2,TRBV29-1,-,CSVDSGENYGYTF,TGCAGCGTTGACTCCGGCGAAAACTATGGCTACACCTTC
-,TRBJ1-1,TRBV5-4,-,CASSFGENTEAFF,TGTGCCAGCAGCTTCGGAGAAAACACTGAAGCTTTCTTT
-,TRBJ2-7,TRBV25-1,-,CASTDSYEQYF,TGTGCCAGCACCGACAGCTACGAGCAGTACTTC
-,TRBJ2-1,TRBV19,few,CASDTGSNEQFF,TGTGCCAGCGATACAGGGTCAAATGAGCAGTTCTTC
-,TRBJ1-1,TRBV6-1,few,CASSSGHTNTEAFF,TGTGCCAGCTCGTCGGGACACACGAACACTGAAGCTTTCTTT
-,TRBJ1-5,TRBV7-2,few,CASSFTNQPQHF,TGTGCCAGCAGCTTTACCAATCAGCCCCAGCATTTT
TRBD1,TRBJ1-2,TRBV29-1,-,CSVEGQGSDYGYTF,TGCAGCGTTGAAGGACAGGGGTCGGACTATGGCTACACCTTC
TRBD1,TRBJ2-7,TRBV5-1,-,CASSWDRGVEQYF,TGCGCCAGCAGCTGGGACAGGGGGGTCGAGCAGTACTTC
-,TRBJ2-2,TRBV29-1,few,CSVLEVTGELFF,TGCAGCGTTTTGGAGGTCACCGGGGAGCTGTTTTTT
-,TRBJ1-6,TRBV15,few,CATSSDPAGLRHSPLHF,TGTGCCACCAGCAGTGATCCTGCGGGACTAAGGCACTCACCCCTCCACTTT
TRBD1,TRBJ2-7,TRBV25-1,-,CASSDYGTGLYEQYF,TGTGCCAGCAGTGACTACGGGACAGGGCTCTACGAGCAGTACTTC
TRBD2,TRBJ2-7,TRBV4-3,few,CASSQDLAGAYEQYF,TGCGCCAGCAGCCAAGATCTAGCGGGGGCCTACGAGCAGTACTTC
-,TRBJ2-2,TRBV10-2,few,CASSETPNTGELFF,TGCGCCAGCAGTGAAACCCCGAACACCGGGGAGCTGTTTTTT
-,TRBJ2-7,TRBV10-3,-,CAISDKGGDEQYF,TGTGCCATCAGTGACAAAGGAGGGGATGAGCAGTACTTC
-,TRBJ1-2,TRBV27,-,CASSFMQGGNGYTF,TGTGCCAGCAGTTTTATGCAGGGCGGAAATGGCTACACCTTC
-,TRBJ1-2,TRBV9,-,CASSVEQKTVLSGGYTF,TGTGCCAGCAGCGTAGAACAAAAGACAGTCTTATCGGGCGGCTACACCTTC
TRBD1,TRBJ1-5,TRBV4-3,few,CASSGDRGLDQPQHF,TGCGCCAGCAGCGGCGACAGGGGGCTCGATCAGCCCCAGCATTTT
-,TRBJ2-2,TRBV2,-,CASRDNTGELFF,TGTGCCAGCAGGGATAACACCGGGGAGCTGTTTTTT
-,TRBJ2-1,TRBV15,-,CATSRESGLAMGEQFF,TGTGCCACCAGCAGAGAAAGTGGTCTAGCGATGGGTGAGCAGTTCTTC